Below, 28 T cell receptor beta chains from the same sample are listed, as sequenced in a study of T-cell memory formation after mild COVID-19 (dated by TCRdb to about 2021). Libraries were constructed by 5' RACE. Sequenced using an Illumina NovaSeq 6000. TCRdb's own reprocessing of the public reads used fastp at Q25 and MiXCR and kept productive beta chains. Each CDR3 protein gets just one entry, which takes the most common genes and DNA from the rows behind it. The sample table contains around 200,000 distinct CDR3 sequences; only one count was recorded for 27% of them. The top ten constitute 11% of the sample. What was sequenced was PBMCs or a T cell subset sorted from them (not recorded which). These receptors were collected from an adult woman who had mild COVID-19 (a few samples of this study predate the infection). The sample titles of this study are shuffled in the database, so cell type and time point are left out; the donor was told from shared clones.

This clonotype occurred a few times. The chain employs TRBV5-1 and TRBJ1-2; D is possibly TRBD1 (5 bases). V was pared by 4 bases and J by 4 bases, with 17 bases between. CDR1 and CDR2 from the germline V gene are SGHRS and YFSETQ. This CDR3 region has 15 residues. CDR3 loop: CASSPDRPGGYGYTF. CDR3 DNA: TGCGCCAGCAGCCCAGACAGACCGGGGGGCTATGGCTACACCTTC.

The chain links TRBV7-2 to TRBJ2-3, with a weak D call TRBD1 (5 bases). Germline V lookup: CDR1 SGHTA, CDR2 FQGNSA. The CDR3 totals 15 residues. V dropped 1 base and J dropped 1 base, with 9 bases sitting between them. In DNA form, the CDR3 reads TGTGCCAGCAGCTTAGATTTACAGGGCACAGATACGCAGTATTTT. It encodes CASSLDLQGTDTQYF.

The V and J genes are TRBV9 and TRBJ1-2; tentatively, D is TRBD1 (5 bases). The CDR3 has 14 amino acids. V gave up 0 bases and J gave up 1 base, with 7 bases separating them. Germline V lookup: CDR1 SGDLS, CDR2 YYNGEE. The CDR3 bases are TGTGCCAGCAGCGTAGCCGACAGTAACTATGGCTACACCTTC. Residues: CASSVADSNYGYTF.

This clonotype was seen more than once but under ten times. The CDR3 nucleotides read TGTGCCAGCAGCCCACCAATCCCCGCAGGGGGGAGTATCGTAAACATTCAGTACTTC. Its protein product is CASSPPIPAGGSIVNIQYF. The chain couples TRBV7-8 to TRBJ2-4, with D maybe TRBD1 (7 bases). Trimming took 5 bases from V and 6 from J, leaving 29 bases between them. CDR1 and CDR2 from the germline V gene are SGHVS and FQNEAQ. The CDR3 extends over 19 amino acids.

This clonotype was observed once. This rearrangement joins TRBV6-6 to TRBJ2-3; TRBD1 matches at 8 bases. The CDR3 is 16 residues long. With V trimmed by 6 bases and J by 2 bases, 10 bases remained unmatched. CDR1 and CDR2 (germline): MNHNY, SVGAGI (reference sequence). The CDR3 DNA reads TGTGCCAGCAGCTCGATAGGACAGGGTACCACAGATACGCAGTATTTT. Translating it yields CASSSIGQGTTDTQYF.

The V call is TRBV5-1, the J call TRBJ1-1; D may be TRBD1 (6 bases). CDR3 length: 16 residues. The V and J ends lost 0 bases and 1 base respectively, with 13 bases between them. Germline CDR1 is SGHRS and CDR2 is YFSETQ. The CDR3 coding sequence is TGCGCCAGCAGCTTGGGCCCGGACAGACAGAACACTGAAGCTTTCTTT. Translating it yields CASSLGPDRQNTEAFF.

On this clonotype: An end of the junction does not agree with germline; a read error may underlie this. The J gene is TRBJ2-1, the V gene TRBV4-3; 9 positions match TRBD1. This CDR3 contains 14 residues. The germline CDR1 and CDR2 sequences are LGHNA and YSLEER. The CDR3: CASSQDYGGTGLLF. The CDR3 DNA sequence: TGCGCCAGCAGCCAAGATTATGGCGGGACAGGGTTACTCTTC.

This clonotype was counted between two and nine times. The chain is built from TRBV27 and TRBJ2-3; D remains ambiguous. The germline gives CDR1 MNHEY, CDR2 SMNVEV (reference sequence). The CDR3 has 11 amino acids. V was clipped by 6 bases and J by 10 bases, with 11 bases between them. CDR3 sequence reads: CASRNLVSQYF. DNA of the CDR3: TGTGCCAGCAGAAACCTCGTGTCGCAGTATTTT.

In this sample, this clonotype turned up a few times. The gene calls are TRBV6-1 and TRBJ2-7; 10 nucleotides line up with TRBD1. The CDR3 has 15 residues. Germline V gene data show CDR1 as MNHNS and CDR2 as SASEGT. The junction had 7 bases not matched to a gene; V was cut back by 6 bases and J by 2 bases. CDR3 amino acids: CASRTPGQGTYEQYF. The CDR3 bases are TGTGCCAGCAGGACCCCGGGACAGGGGACCTACGAGCAGTACTTC.

This clonotype was detected ten times or more. The J gene is TRBJ2-3, the V gene TRBV24-1, with D unresolved. The germline V gene has CDR1 KGHDR and CDR2 SFDVKD. V dropped 4 bases and J dropped 4 bases, with 20 bases sitting between them. The length of the CDR3 is 17 residues. The CDR3 region is CATSDPLAVTGADTQYF. Written as DNA, the CDR3 is TGTGCCACCAGTGACCCCTTGGCGGTAACGGGCGCAGATACGCAGTATTTT.

The rearrangement links TRBV7-2 to TRBJ1-2; 7 bases are shared with TRBD1. Germline assignment: CDR1 SGHTA and CDR2 FQGNSA. With 5 bases clipped from V and 4 bases from J, the junction kept 19 bases outside the gene matches. The CDR3 has 18 amino acids. As DNA, the CDR3 is TGTGCCAGCAGCCCCGAGCGGGACAGCAGACTACTGGCCTATGGCTACACCTTC. Protein product: CASSPERDSRLLAYGYTF.

At least ten counts were recorded for this clonotype. V and J are TRBV19 and TRBJ2-7; 7 nucleotides align to TRBD2. The CDR3 length is 21 residues. CDR1 and CDR2 from the germline V gene are LNHDA and SQIVND (reference sequence). With V trimmed by 4 bases and J by 0 bases, 24 bases remained unmatched. The CDR3 reads CASSTSFGAGDGTEFSYEQYF. The CDR3 DNA is TGTGCCAGTAGTACCTCCTTCGGGGCGGGAGATGGTACCGAATTCTCCTACGAGCAGTACTTC.

The chain is built from TRBV3-1 and TRBJ2-1, with a weak D call TRBD2 (5 bases). Germline V CDR1 and CDR2: LGHDT, YNNKEL (reference sequence). The V end lost 1 base, the J end lost 7 bases, and 14 bases lay between the germline ends. The CDR3 runs 15 residues. CDR3 coding DNA: TGTGCCAGCAGCCAAGGCTTCCCCGGGAATAATGAGCAGTTCTTC. This codes for CASSQGFPGNNEQFF.

This clonotype was detected a few times. This sequence joins TRBV6-5 and TRBJ2-7; 8 nucleotides align to TRBD2. The CDR3 has 13 amino acids. The germline V gene encodes CDR1 MNHEY and CDR2 SVGAGI. The J segment lost 7 bases and the V segment lost 5 bases, leaving 7 bases of the junction unmatched. The CDR3 is CASSRSGRDEQYF. CDR3 in DNA: TGTGCCAGCAGTAGAAGCGGGAGAGATGAGCAGTACTTC.

The chain carries TRBV6-6 and TRBJ1-6; D is unresolved. CDR1 MNHNY and CDR2 SVGAGI come from the germline V gene (reference sequence). The V end lost 6 bases, the J end lost 9 bases, and 12 bases lay between the germline ends. The CDR3 runs 13 residues. CDR3 sequence (DNA): TGTGCCAGCAGGCCGGAAGGGAGTTCACCCCTCCACTTT. Its protein product is CASRPEGSSPLHF.

This clonotype came up a few times. The V call is TRBV6-1, the J call TRBJ2-7, with TRBD2 matching 8 bases. The CDR3 consists of 15 residues. V lost 0 bases to trimming and J lost 3 bases; unmatched junction nucleotides: 4. Germline-derived CDR1 and CDR2 are MNHNS and SASEGT. As DNA, the CDR3 is TGTGCCAGCAGTGAAGCCCGGACTAGCCTCTACGAGCAGTACTTC. Encoded protein: CASSEARTSLYEQYF.

The chain joins TRBV29-1 to TRBJ2-7; TRBD1 agrees at 9 bases. The junction had 2 bases not matched to a gene; V was cut back by 4 bases and J by 1 base. The germline V gene has CDR1 SQVTM and CDR2 ANQGSEA. This CDR3 has 13 amino acids. The CDR3 coding sequence is TGCAGCGTTGGGACAGGGGTATCCTACGAGCAGTACTTC. Protein sequence: CSVGTGVSYEQYF.

The chain has TRBV7-6 and TRBJ2-1, with TRBD2 matching 10 bases. The V gene end was trimmed by 5 bases and the J gene end by 4 bases; junction bases not matched to a gene: 11. The CDR3 runs to 17 residues. CDR1 is SGHVS, CDR2 FNYEAQ, per germline. The CDR3 sequence is CASSPRPGLAIYNEQFF. CDR3 DNA sequence: TGTGCCAGCAGCCCGCGACCGGGACTAGCGATTTACAATGAGCAGTTCTTC.

In this sample, this clonotype turned up a few times. The V gene is TRBV29-1, the J gene TRBJ1-3; TRBD1 aligns across 7 bases. Germline CDR1 is SQVTM and CDR2 is ANQGSEA. This CDR3 has 12 residues. V lost 5 bases, J lost 6 bases, and 4 bases stayed unmatched. This chain's CDR3 is CSVSDRVNTIYF. In nucleotides, the CDR3 is TGCAGCGTTTCCGACAGGGTAAACACCATATATTTT.

Only a few counts were recorded for this clonotype. The chain uses TRBV7-6 and TRBJ2-3; 7 nucleotides align to TRBD2. V lost 6 bases, J lost 2 bases, and 14 bases stayed unmatched. Per germline, CDR1 SGHVS and CDR2 FNYEAQ. The CDR3 covers 17 residues. CDR3 coding DNA: TGTGCCAGCAGTACGACTAGAAGCGGGGCATCCACAGATACGCAGTATTTT. Translation: CASSTTRSGASTDTQYF.

This clonotype was observed a handful of times. CDR3 sequence: CASRPAGQALYGYTF. CDR3 nucleotides: TGTGCCAGCAGACCAGCGGGACAGGCCCTCTATGGCTACACCTTC. This chain uses TRBV7-9 with TRBJ1-2; 8 bases map to TRBD1. With V trimmed by 6 bases and J by 4 bases, 10 bases remained unmatched. This CDR3 contains 15 residues. Germline-derived CDR1 and CDR2 are SEHNR and FQNEAQ (reference sequence). The complete variable domain, with remaining parts taken from reference TRBV7-9 and TRBJ1-2, reads DTGVSQNPRHKITKRGQNVTFRCDPISEHNRLYWYRQTLGQGPEFLTYFQNEAQLEKSRLLSDRFSAERPKGSFSTLEIQRTEQGDSAMYLCASRPAGQALYGYTFGSGTRLTVV.

This clonotype was detected a few times. This sequence joins TRBV4-1 and TRBJ2-1; D gene uncertain. CDR1 is MGHRA and CDR2 is YSYEKL in the germline V gene. This CDR3 is 12 amino acids long. V shed 3 bases and J shed 11 bases, with 11 bases lying between them. The CDR3 region is CASSQAGPQQFF. CDR3 coding DNA: TGCGCCAGCAGCCAGGCCGGGCCCCAGCAGTTCTTC.

This clonotype occurred a few times. The J gene is TRBJ2-5, the V gene TRBV6-2 or TRBV6-3; no reliable D call. There are 13 residues in the CDR3. Looked up from germline, CDR1 is MNHEY and CDR2 is SVGEGT. Trimming removed 2 bases at V and 4 bases at J, with 8 bases between. This CDR3 reads CASSYTIGETQYF. The CDR3 nucleotides are TGTGCCAGCAGTTACACCATCGGAGAGACCCAGTACTTC.

The chain links TRBV9 to TRBJ2-3, with 9 bases lining up with TRBD2. Germline V lookup: CDR1 SGDLS, CDR2 YYNGEE. The junction had 9 bases not matched to a gene; V was cut back by 0 bases and J by 1 base. The CDR3 contains 18 residues. The CDR3 protein is CASSVVMSVAGGTDTQYF. The CDR3 DNA reads as TGTGCCAGCAGCGTAGTTATGTCGGTAGCGGGGGGCACAGATACGCAGTATTTT.

This clonotype was detected a few times. The chain joins TRBV20-1 to TRBJ1-3; D is possibly TRBD1 (6 bases). The ends were cut back, 2 bases at V and 3 bases at J, with 14 bases in the middle. This CDR3 has 15 amino acids. Germline assignment: CDR1 DFQATT and CDR2 SNEGSKA (reference sequence). CDR3 protein: CSARRRGAGGNTIYF. In nucleotides, the CDR3 is TGCAGTGCTAGAAGGCGGGGGGCAGGTGGAAACACCATATATTTT.

The chain recombines TRBV2 with TRBJ2-1; 7 bases are shared with TRBD2. The CDR3 spans 15 residues. The germline gives CDR1 SNHLY, CDR2 FYNNEI. V lost 0 bases and J lost 15; bases outside the gene matches: 14. The CDR3 loop reads CASSEAGGGLDSRFF. CDR3 sequence (DNA): TGTGCCAGCAGTGAAGCGGGGGGAGGGTTGGACTCCCGGTTCTTC.

This clonotype occurred a few times. The genes are TRBV7-2 and TRBJ2-1; tentative D call: TRBD1 (6 bases). This CDR3 is 15 amino acids long. Germline V lookup: CDR1 SGHTA, CDR2 FQGNSA. V lost 4 bases to trimming and J lost 5 bases, with 15 bases between them. CDR3 loop: CASSSTGLPNNEQFF. As DNA, the CDR3 is TGTGCCAGCAGCTCCACAGGGCTACCCAACAATGAGCAGTTCTTC.

This clonotype was counted only a few times. The chain is built from TRBV7-9 and TRBJ2-1; D is ambiguous. Between the trimmed V and J ends, which lost 2 bases and 0 bases, there was a span of 8 bases. The CDR3 contains 15 residues. Germline CDR1 is SEHNR and CDR2 is FQNEAQ (reference sequence). The CDR3 DNA reads as TGTGCCAGCAGCTTAACTACGGGCTCCTACAATGAGCAGTTCTTC. Its protein is CASSLTTGSYNEQFF.